The rows below give T cell receptor beta chains drawn from one sample of a study of cytomegalovirus exposure and HLA in healthy donors. Assay used: immunoSEQ multiplex PCR; TCRdb lists only in-frame clones, some missing. The table lists 150,000 or so clones, approximately 80% of them singletons. Sequencing input: PBMCs. The origin of the receptors is a man aged 18 to 30 in good health and CMV-seropositive. The CDR3 runs from the conserved cysteine through the conserved F or W. A D gene is named only where the DNA matches it firmly. Part of the rows lack a size; the others show once, few, many or a class for expanded clones.

clone_size	j_call	d_call	v_call	cdr3_nt	cdr3_aa
-	TRBJ2-3	-	TRBV28	TGTGCCAGCACTGGGACTGGAGAACCCCCAGATACGCAGTATTTT	CASTGTGEPPDTQYF
-	TRBJ1-2	-	TRBV19	TGTGCCAGTAGTGTACAGGGTACCGCCTATGGCTACACCTTC	CASSVQGTAYGYTF
-	TRBJ1-1	-	TRBV6-1	TGTGCCAGCAGACTGACAGAGAACACTGAAGCTTTCTTT	CASRLTENTEAFF
-	TRBJ1-1	-	TRBV2	TGTGCCAGCAGTGAATTGGCCCCGTCCCTCACTGAAGCTTTCTTT	CASSELAPSLTEAFF
-	TRBJ2-7	-	TRBV19	TGTGCCAGCGCTAACTCACAGGGTACCCACGAGCAGTACTTC	CASANSQGTHEQYF
once	TRBJ1-6	-	TRBV5-6	TGTGCCAGCAGCTTGCGCGGCGCAGGGGTTAGGTCACCCCTCCACTTT	CASSLRGAGVRSPLHF
-	TRBJ1-2	TRBD1	TRBV6-5	TGTGCCAGCAGTTACCAGGGGGGAGGCCATGGCTACACCTTC	CASSYQGGGHGYTF
few	TRBJ2-2	TRBD1	TRBV28	TGTGCCAGCAGTACACAGGGGTTGGATACCGGGGAGCTGTTTTTT	CASSTQGLDTGELFF
-	TRBJ2-7	TRBD1	TRBV7-9	TGTGCCAGCAGCGGGGGGGACAGGGAGGCCGGGGAGCAGTACTTC	CASSGGDREAGEQYF
-	TRBJ2-4	-	TRBV19	TGTGCCAGTAGTAAGAGTCTAGCCAAAAACATTCAGTACTTC	CASSKSLAKNIQYF
few	TRBJ2-1	TRBD2	TRBV7-2	TGTGCCAGCAGCTTAGGACTAGCGGGACACAATGAGCAGTTCTTC	CASSLGLAGHNEQFF
few	TRBJ2-7	TRBD1	TRBV7-2	TGTGCCAGCAGCTTGGACAGGACATTCTACGAGCAGTACTTC	CASSLDRTFYEQYF
-	TRBJ1-1	-	TRBV5-1	TGCGCCAGCAGCTTCAAGCACAGCCAGAGTGAAGCTTTCTTT	CASSFKHSQSEAFF
-	TRBJ1-4	-	TRBV7-2	TGTGCCAGCAGCTCGGGACACCCTAATGAAAAACTGTTTTTT	CASSSGHPNEKLFF
-	TRBJ2-7	-	TRBV28	TGTGCCAGCAGTAAGAGATACGAGCAGTACTTC	CASSKRYEQYF
-	TRBJ1-1	TRBD1	TRBV2	TGTGCCCTAGTACGATCAAACAGGGGAATCTTCACTGAAGCTTTCTTT	CALVRSNRGIFTEAFF
-	TRBJ1-5	TRBD1	TRBV10-3	TGTGCCATCAGACCGGGACAGGGCAATCAGCCCCAGCATTTT	CAIRPGQGNQPQHF
-	TRBJ1-1	-	TRBV19	TGTGCCAGTAGTATAGGGGGGCCTGAAGCTTTCTTT	CASSIGGPEAFF
-	TRBJ2-1	TRBD1	TRBV27	TGTGCCAGCAGACTTATAACAGGGGAGTATGATGAGCAGTTCTTC	CASRLITGEYDEQFF
once	TRBJ2-5	TRBD1	TRBV12-5	TGTGCTAGTGGCCGGGACAGTGAAGGGACCCAGTACTTC	CASGRDSEGTQYF